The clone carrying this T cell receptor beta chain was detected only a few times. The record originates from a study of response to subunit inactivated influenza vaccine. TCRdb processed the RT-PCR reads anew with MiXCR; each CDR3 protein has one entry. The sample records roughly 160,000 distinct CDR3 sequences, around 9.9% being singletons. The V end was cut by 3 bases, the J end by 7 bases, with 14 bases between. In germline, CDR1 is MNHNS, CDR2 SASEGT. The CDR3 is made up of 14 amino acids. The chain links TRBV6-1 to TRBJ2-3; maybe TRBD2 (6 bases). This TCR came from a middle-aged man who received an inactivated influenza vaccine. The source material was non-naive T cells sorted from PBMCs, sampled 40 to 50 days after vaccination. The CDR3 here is CASSDGTRKNTQYF. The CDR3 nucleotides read TGTGCCAGCAGTGACGGGACTCGCAAGAATACGCAGTATTTT.